The entry below describes one T cell receptor beta chain. The time point denotes: late sampling 161 to 241 days after vaccination in three convalescent patients. This record belongs to a study of vaccination and CD4 T cells after COVID-19. TCRdb re-called the PCR reads through MiXCR, storing one row per CDR3 protein. This table holds approximately 40,000 distinct CDR3 sequences, around 39% found once. The CDR3 has 13 residues. V was cut by 8 bases and J by 1 base, with 11 bases left in between. Looked up from germline, CDR1 is MNHNS and CDR2 is SASEGT. Source: CD4+ T cells from blood, taken about 7 months after SARS-CoV-2 vaccination. V gene TRBV6-1 combines with J gene TRBJ1-1, with unresolved D. This receptor was taken from a human donor who had recovered from COVID-19. The CDR3 spells CASVQPGNTEAFF. The CDR3 region has the DNA TGTGCCAGCGTGCAGCCGGGGAACACTGAAGCTTTCTTT.